Below are 8 T cell receptor beta chains sequenced from a single sample in a study of cytomegalovirus exposure and HLA in healthy donors. The study ran its PCR with 60 Vbeta and 13 Jbeta primers. The repertoire was sequenced with immunoSEQ multiplex PCR; TCRdb's copy has only in-frame clones and lacks some. The sample yields about 65,000 clones, about four fifths seen once. Sequencing was done on a sample of PBMCs. The source of these receptors is a woman under 40 in good health and CMV-seronegative.

The chain has TRBV6-1 and TRBJ1-1; no clear D. Germline V lookup: CDR1 MNHNS, CDR2 SASEGT. This CDR3 spans 13 amino acids. The germline V and J ends were trimmed by 2 bases and 7 bases, with 11 bases remaining between them. CDR3 region: CASSESPPDEAFF. The CDR3 DNA reads as TGTGCCAGCAGTGAATCACCCCCAGATGAAGCTTTCTTT.

The rearrangement uses TRBV5-1 and TRBJ2-4, with TRBD2 matching over 8 bases. Trimming cost V 2 bases and J 8 bases; bases outside gene matches: 9. Germline V gene data show CDR1 as SGHRS and CDR2 as YFSETQ. CDR3 length equals 15 residues. The CDR3 loop reads CASSLIAGRGDIQYF. CDR3 coding DNA: TGCGCCAGCAGCTTAATAGCGGGACGGGGAGACATTCAGTACTTC. The entire variable domain, with the rest obtained from reference TRBV5-1 and TRBJ2-4, is as follows: KAGVTQTPRYLIKTRGQQVTLSCSPISGHRSVSWYQQTPGQGLQFLFEYFSETQRNKGNFPGRFSGRQFSNSRSEMNVSTLELGDSALYLCASSLIAGRGDIQYFGAGTRLSVL.

The chain is built from TRBV29-1 and TRBJ2-7; TRBD1 agrees at 7 bases. The V gene end was trimmed by 6 bases and the J gene end by 0 bases; junction bases not matched to a gene: 8. In germline, CDR1 is SQVTM, CDR2 ANQGSEA. The CDR3 runs 14 residues. CDR3 protein: CSVLIRTGSYEQYF. The CDR3 DNA follows: TGCAGCGTACTCATCCGGACAGGCTCCTACGAGCAGTACTTC.

This chain connects TRBV4-1 to TRBJ1-2; D may be TRBD1 (5 bases). The germline V gene has CDR1 MGHRA and CDR2 YSYEKL. Deletions cut 0 bases from V and 4 bases from J, with 12 bases between. This CDR3 is built from 15 residues. CDR3 sequence (DNA): TGCGCCAGCAGCCAAGATGTACAGGCGTTCTATGGCTACACCTTC. Translating it yields CASSQDVQAFYGYTF.

In this sample, this clone turned up once. This sequence joins TRBV6-1 and TRBJ1-2; D call uncertain. This CDR3 contains 15 residues. V lost 2 bases and J lost 4, with 14 bases in between. The germline gives CDR1 MNHNS, CDR2 SASEGT. The CDR3 DNA reads as TGTGCCAGCAGTGAACTTATGGGCACCAGCTATGGCTACACCTTC. It encodes CASSELMGTSYGYTF.

The chain recombines TRBV4-1 with TRBJ1-5; D is unclear. Trimming took 4 bases from V and 7 from J, leaving 11 bases between them. Germline CDR1 and CDR2: MGHRA and YSYEKL. This CDR3 contains 13 residues. The CDR3: CASSRVSDQPQHF. The CDR3 bases are TGCGCCAGCAGCCGGGTCAGCGACCAGCCCCAGCATTTT.

CDR3 protein: CAWSAGLPNEKLFF. The CDR3 nucleotides read TGTGCCTGGAGCGCGGGACTGCCTAATGAAAAACTGTTTTTT. The V gene is TRBV30, the J gene TRBJ1-4, with a weak D call TRBD1 (5 bases). This CDR3 has 14 amino acids. The V and J ends lost 3 bases and 3 bases respectively, with 11 bases between them. CDR1 and CDR2 from the germline V gene are GTSNPN and SVGIG (reference sequence).

The chain recombines TRBV29-1 with TRBJ2-3; D possibly corresponds to TRBD2 (6 bases). V lost 6 bases and J lost 4, with 14 bases in between. The CDR3 has 13 amino acids. Looked up from germline, CDR1 is SQVTM and CDR2 is ANQGSEA. CDR3 in amino acids: CSVSQRDSDTQYF. CDR3 nucleotides: TGCAGCGTAAGTCAACGGGACTCAGATACGCAGTATTTT.